This is a list of T cell receptor beta chains from one sample in a study of human T cells and chemical hapten exposure. TCRdb ran MiXCR on the RACE reads and lists one entry per CDR3 protein. The table includes about 70,000 distinct CDR3 sequences, 8.5% detected once. Here the sequenced sample was whole blood, taken in connection with sensitization to the hapten diphenylcyclopropenone (DPC). Receptor source: a woman aged 45-65 years with alopecia areata. Some clones in this sample may be carry-over from other donors' samples. Both conserved end residues are part of each CDR3. Fields, in order: CDR3 DNA, CDR3 protein, J gene, V gene, clone size, D gene. D genes are given only for firm matches. Clone sizes are given selectively: once, few, many, or a class where the clone is expanded.

TGTGCCAGCAGGGGCTCGGGACAGGGCCTCTACGAGCAGTACTTC,CASRGSGQGLYEQYF,TRBJ2-7,TRBV28,few,TRBD1
TGCAGCGCCCGCTCGGCTGGCGAGACCCAGTACTTC,CSARSAGETQYF,TRBJ2-5,TRBV29-1,many,-
TGCGCCAGCAGCCAAGGAAGGGGACAGATGAACACTGAAGCTTTCTTT,CASSQGRGQMNTEAFF,TRBJ1-1,TRBV4-1,-,TRBD1
TGCAGCGTTCAAAGTGACAGGCCCTACGAGCAGTACTTC,CSVQSDRPYEQYF,TRBJ2-7,TRBV29-1,few,-
TGTGCCAGCAGCTTCGGAGCTGAAGCTTTCTTT,CASSFGAEAFF,TRBJ1-1,TRBV7-2,many,-
TGCGCCAGCAGCCAAGAGTTGGAGGCGCCGAACACTGAAGCTTTCTTT,CASSQELEAPNTEAFF,TRBJ1-1,TRBV4-1,many,-
TGTGCCAGCAGCTATCTAGCGGGAGGGCCCCCAGATACGCAGTATTTT,CASSYLAGGPPDTQYF,TRBJ2-3,TRBV7-2,-,TRBD2
TGTGCCAGCAGTTACTCGACGACTAGCGGGGGCCTGAACCACGAGCAGTACTTC,CASSYSTTSGGLNHEQYF,TRBJ2-7,TRBV6-2/TRBV6-3,few,TRBD2
TGTGCCAGCAGCCAAGTCCGGGGGCCTGGCGCTTTCTTT,CASSQVRGPGAFF,TRBJ1-1,TRBV14,-,-
TGTGCCAGCAGCCCAAGTCCCTCCTTTGAGCAGTTCTTC,CASSPSPSFEQFF,TRBJ2-1,TRBV11-2,-,-
TGTGCCAGCAGTGCCCAGGGAAACACCGGGGAGCTGTTTTTT,CASSAQGNTGELFF,TRBJ2-2,TRBV2,-,-
TGTGCCAGCAGTTTACGGAACAGCCCCTATGGCTACACCTTC,CASSLRNSPYGYTF,TRBJ1-2,TRBV28,-,-
TGTGCCAGCAGTGGCCCCAGCGGGGGGGTCACAGATACGCAGTATTTT,CASSGPSGGVTDTQYF,TRBJ2-3,TRBV25-1,few,TRBD2
TGTGCCAGCACCTCCTTGCTCGGGGATCAGCCCCAGCATTTT,CASTSLLGDQPQHF,TRBJ1-5,TRBV28,many,-
TGTGCCAGCAGTTACGGGGCACTCTCGGGCACAGATACGCAGTATTTT,CASSYGALSGTDTQYF,TRBJ2-3,TRBV6-5,-,-
TGTGCCATCAGTGGACTAGCGGGGGCAGATGGGGAGACCCAGTACTTC,CAISGLAGADGETQYF,TRBJ2-5,TRBV10-3,once,TRBD2
TGTGCCACTTGGACAGGGCCCTATAATTCACCCCTCCACTTT,CATWTGPYNSPLHF,TRBJ1-6,TRBV6-1,many,TRBD1
TGTGCCAGCAGCGTATATCCACTCGAAAGCGGCACTGAAGCTTTCTTT,CASSVYPLESGTEAFF,TRBJ1-1,TRBV9,few,-
TGCAGTGCTAGAGATGCGGTGCCCTACGAGCAGTACTTC,CSARDAVPYEQYF,TRBJ2-7,TRBV20-1,few,-
TGTGCCTCTACTTGGACAGAGCAGTCACCCCTCCACTTT,CASTWTEQSPLHF,TRBJ1-6,TRBV10-3,few,-
TGTGCCAGCAGCTTAAGGAGCGGGAGGTTAGATACGCAGTATTTT,CASSLRSGRLDTQYF,TRBJ2-3,TRBV7-2,-,TRBD2
TGTGCCAGCGGGCCGCTCTTGAACACTGAAGCTTTCTTT,CASGPLLNTEAFF,TRBJ1-1,TRBV6-5,few,-
TGTGCCAGCAGCCTCCCGACAGGCAACACTGAAGCTTTCTTT,CASSLPTGNTEAFF,TRBJ1-1,TRBV7-9,many,-
TGTGCCAGCAGCTTAGATGTGGCAGGTCCCTGGGGAGCTTTCTTT,CASSLDVAGPWGAFF,TRBJ1-1,TRBV11-2,many,-
TGCAGTGTTGTAAGCGGGAGTACTCGCACCGGGGAGCTGTTTTTT,CSVVSGSTRTGELFF,TRBJ2-2,TRBV20-1,-,TRBD2
TGTGCTAGTGCCCAGAGGGGGTATTACGAGCAGTACTTC,CASAQRGYYEQYF,TRBJ2-7,TRBV12-5,few,-
TGCAGTGCAGTGCCGTCCTCCTACGAGCAGTACTTC,CSAVPSSYEQYF,TRBJ2-7,TRBV20-1,-,-
TGTGCCAGCAGCCCGACGGGGCGGGATCAGCCCCAGCATTTT,CASSPTGRDQPQHF,TRBJ1-5,TRBV7-9,many,-
TGTGCCAGCAGTGCATTCAGGGATGGGGGTGAAAAACTGTTTTTT,CASSAFRDGGEKLFF,TRBJ1-4,TRBV28,many,-
TGTGCCAGCAGCTTCGGGGGAGCTCGGGATGGCTACACCTTC,CASSFGGARDGYTF,TRBJ1-2,TRBV12-3/TRBV12-4,many,-
TGTGCCAGCTCACCGGACCTTTCTGCGGCGGGGGAGCAGTACTTC,CASSPDLSAAGEQYF,TRBJ2-7,TRBV18,many,-
TGTGCCAGCAGCTTAGAACAGGTGTTATACAATGAGCAGTTCTTC,CASSLEQVLYNEQFF,TRBJ2-1,TRBV7-2,many,-
TGCGCCAGCAGTCCGGGGACAGGGGGCTGGAATGAGCAGTTCTTC,CASSPGTGGWNEQFF,TRBJ2-1,TRBV5-1,few,TRBD1
TGTGCCAGCAGCTTCACTAGAGATACGCAGTATTTT,CASSFTRDTQYF,TRBJ2-3,TRBV7-2,-,-
TGCGCCAGCAGCACGGGGACTAGCGGACAAGAGACCCAGTACTTC,CASSTGTSGQETQYF,TRBJ2-5,TRBV5-1,many,TRBD2
TGTGCCAGCAGCGTAGGGACGACCGGGGAGACCCAGTACTTC,CASSVGTTGETQYF,TRBJ2-5,TRBV9,-,-
TGCAGGGCAGGGTCCACTGAAGCTTTCTTT,CRAGSTEAFF,TRBJ1-1,TRBV29-1,-,-
TGTGCCAGCAGCTTAAACAGGTTGAACACTGAAGCTTTCTTT,CASSLNRLNTEAFF,TRBJ1-1,TRBV7-2,many,-
TGTGCCAGCAGCTTCACAGGGGGTTCTAACTATGGCTACACCTTC,CASSFTGGSNYGYTF,TRBJ1-2,TRBV6-5,-,TRBD1
TGTGCCAGCATCAGCAGGACAGGGGATCACTATGGCTACACCTTC,CASISRTGDHYGYTF,TRBJ1-2,TRBV27,-,TRBD1
TGTGCCAGCAGTTTAGGTGGGCCGGGGAGGACTGAAGCTTTCTTT,CASSLGGPGRTEAFF,TRBJ1-1,TRBV12-3/TRBV12-4,-,-
TGTGCCAGCAGCCTCGGGACTAGACTTTCTAATGAGCAGTTCTTC,CASSLGTRLSNEQFF,TRBJ2-1,TRBV3-1,-,TRBD2
TGTGCTAGTGGTTCCGTAGGGGACTCGCTCTATGGCTACACCTTC,CASGSVGDSLYGYTF,TRBJ1-2,TRBV12-5,-,-
TGCGCCAGCAGGGGGGCGCCTGCAGATACGCAGTATTTT,CASRGAPADTQYF,TRBJ2-3,TRBV4-1,few,-
TGTGCCAGCAGACAGGAGAACACTGAAGCTTTCTTT,CASRQENTEAFF,TRBJ1-1,TRBV6-5,many,-
TGTGCCAGCAGTTTCGACGGGACCTCCTATGGGCAGTACTTC,CASSFDGTSYGQYF,TRBJ2-7,TRBV12-3/TRBV12-4,-,-
TGTGCCAGCAGGGAAGTGGCCACCGGGGAGCTGTTTTTT,CASREVATGELFF,TRBJ2-2,TRBV12-3/TRBV12-4,-,-
TGTGCCAGCAGCCTACTCACAGGTCCCTCCTACGAGCAGTACTTC,CASSLLTGPSYEQYF,TRBJ2-7,TRBV3-1,few,-
TGTGCCAGCAGTCCGAGCTGGGATCAGCCCCAGCATTTT,CASSPSWDQPQHF,TRBJ1-5,TRBV12-3/TRBV12-4,-,-